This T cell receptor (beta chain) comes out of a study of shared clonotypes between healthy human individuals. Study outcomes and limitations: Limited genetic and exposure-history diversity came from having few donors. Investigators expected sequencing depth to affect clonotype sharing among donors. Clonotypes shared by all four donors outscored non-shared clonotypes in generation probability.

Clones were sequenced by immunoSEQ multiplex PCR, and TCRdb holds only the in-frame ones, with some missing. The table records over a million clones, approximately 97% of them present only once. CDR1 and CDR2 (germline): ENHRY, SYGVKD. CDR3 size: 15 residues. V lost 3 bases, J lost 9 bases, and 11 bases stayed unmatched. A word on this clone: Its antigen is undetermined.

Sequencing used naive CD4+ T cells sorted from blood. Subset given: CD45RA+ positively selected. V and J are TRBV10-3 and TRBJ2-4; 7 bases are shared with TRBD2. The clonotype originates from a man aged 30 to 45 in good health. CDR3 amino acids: CAISEMGGLGSIQYF. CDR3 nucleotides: TGTGCCATCAGTGAAATGGGAGGGTTGGGCAGCATTCAGTACTTC.